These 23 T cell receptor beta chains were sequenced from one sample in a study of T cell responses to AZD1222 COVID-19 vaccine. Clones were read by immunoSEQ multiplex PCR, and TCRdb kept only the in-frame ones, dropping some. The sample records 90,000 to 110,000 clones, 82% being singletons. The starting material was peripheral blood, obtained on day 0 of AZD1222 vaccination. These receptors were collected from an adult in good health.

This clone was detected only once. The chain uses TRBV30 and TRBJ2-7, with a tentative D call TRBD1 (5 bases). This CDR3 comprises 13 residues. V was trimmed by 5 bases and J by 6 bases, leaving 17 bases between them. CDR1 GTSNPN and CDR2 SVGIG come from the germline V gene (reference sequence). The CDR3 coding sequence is TGTGCCTGGGAGCAGGGATGGTTGGGCGAGCAGTACTTC. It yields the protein CAWEQGWLGEQYF.

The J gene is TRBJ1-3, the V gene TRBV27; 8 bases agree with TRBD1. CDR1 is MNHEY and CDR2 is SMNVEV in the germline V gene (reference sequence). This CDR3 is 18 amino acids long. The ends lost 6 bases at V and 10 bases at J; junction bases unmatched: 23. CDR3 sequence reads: CASSPTAPNRGFGRTIYF. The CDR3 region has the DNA TGTGCCAGCAGCCCTACGGCACCTAACAGGGGGTTCGGGAGGACCATATATTTT.

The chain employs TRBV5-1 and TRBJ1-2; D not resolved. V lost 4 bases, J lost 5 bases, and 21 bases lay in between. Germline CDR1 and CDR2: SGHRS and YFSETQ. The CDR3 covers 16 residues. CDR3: CASSPMTGNQKYGYTF. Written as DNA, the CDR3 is TGCGCCAGCAGCCCAATGACTGGGAATCAAAAATATGGCTACACCTTC.

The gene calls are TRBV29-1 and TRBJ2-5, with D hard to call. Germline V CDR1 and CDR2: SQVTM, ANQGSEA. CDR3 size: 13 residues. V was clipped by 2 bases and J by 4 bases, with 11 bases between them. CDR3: CSVELVVRETQYF. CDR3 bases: TGCAGCGTTGAATTAGTGGTTCGAGAGACCCAGTACTTC.

The CDR3 bases are TGTGCCGCGGGGAGCGGGGGGTTTGGGACCCAGTACTTC. Translated, it gives CAAGSGGFGTQYF. This chain joins TRBV19 and TRBJ2-5, with TRBD2 matching 9 bases. This CDR3 comprises 13 residues. From germline, CDR1 is LNHDA and CDR2 SQIVND (reference sequence). V was pared by 11 bases and J by 7 bases, with 11 bases of the junction left unmatched. Together with reference TRBV19 and TRBJ2-5, the CDR3 gives the full variable domain: DGGITQSPKYLFRKEGQNVTLSCEQNLNHDAMYWYRQDPGQGLRLIYYSQIVNDFQKGDIAEGYSVSREKKESFPLTVTSAQKNPTAFYLCAAGSGGFGTQYFGPGTRLLVL.

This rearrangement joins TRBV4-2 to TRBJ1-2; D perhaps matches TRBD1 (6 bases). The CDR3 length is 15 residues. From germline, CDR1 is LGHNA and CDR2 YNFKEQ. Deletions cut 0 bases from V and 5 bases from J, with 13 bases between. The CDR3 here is CASSQDQTGRYGYTF. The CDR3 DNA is TGTGCCAGCAGCCAAGACCAGACAGGCCGTTATGGCTACACCTTC.

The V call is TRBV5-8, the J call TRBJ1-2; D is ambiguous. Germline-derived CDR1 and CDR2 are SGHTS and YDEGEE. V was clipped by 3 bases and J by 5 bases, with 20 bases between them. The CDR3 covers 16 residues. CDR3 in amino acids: CASSSGGAGLKYGYTF. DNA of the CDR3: TGTGCCAGCAGCTCGGGAGGCGCCGGCCTTAAGTATGGCTACACCTTC.

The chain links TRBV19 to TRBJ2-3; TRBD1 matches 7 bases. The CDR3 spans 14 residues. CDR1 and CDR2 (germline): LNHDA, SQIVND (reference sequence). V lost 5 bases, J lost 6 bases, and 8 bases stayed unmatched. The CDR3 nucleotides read TGTGCCAGTAGTGCCCCCTCGACAGGGGATACGCAGTATTTT. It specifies CASSAPSTGDTQYF.

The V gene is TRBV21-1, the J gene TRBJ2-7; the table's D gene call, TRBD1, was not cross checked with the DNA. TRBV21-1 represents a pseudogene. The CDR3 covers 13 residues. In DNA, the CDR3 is TGTGCCACCCTCGGGACAGGGCCCTACGAGCAGTACTTC. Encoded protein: CATLGTGPYEQYF.

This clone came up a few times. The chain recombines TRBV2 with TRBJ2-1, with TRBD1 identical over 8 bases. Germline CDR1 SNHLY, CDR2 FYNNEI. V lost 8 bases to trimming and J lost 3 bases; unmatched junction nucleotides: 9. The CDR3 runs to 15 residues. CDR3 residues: CASRRDRSFYNEQFF. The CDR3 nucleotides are TGTGCCAGCCGTCGGGACAGGAGTTTCTACAATGAGCAGTTCTTC. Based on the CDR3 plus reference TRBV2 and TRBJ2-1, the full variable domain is EPEVTQTPSHQVTQMGQEVILRCVPISNHLYFYWYRQILGQKVEFLVSFYNNEISEKSEIFDDQFSVERPDGSNFTLKIRSTKLEDSAMYFCASRRDRSFYNEQFFGPGTRLTVL.

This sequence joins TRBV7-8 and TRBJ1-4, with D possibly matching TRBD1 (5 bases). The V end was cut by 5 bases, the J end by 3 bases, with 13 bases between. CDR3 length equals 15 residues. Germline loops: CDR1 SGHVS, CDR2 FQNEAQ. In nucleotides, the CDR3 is TGTGCCAGCAGCCGGGACCTGGGGGCTAATGAAAAACTGTTTTTT. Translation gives CASSRDLGANEKLFF.

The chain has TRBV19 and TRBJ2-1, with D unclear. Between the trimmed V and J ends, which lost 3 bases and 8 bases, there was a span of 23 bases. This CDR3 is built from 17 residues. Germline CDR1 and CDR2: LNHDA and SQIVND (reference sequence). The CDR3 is CASSMLPRAAALHEQFF. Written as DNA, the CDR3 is TGTGCCAGTAGTATGTTACCTCGGGCGGCGGCTTTGCATGAGCAGTTCTTC.

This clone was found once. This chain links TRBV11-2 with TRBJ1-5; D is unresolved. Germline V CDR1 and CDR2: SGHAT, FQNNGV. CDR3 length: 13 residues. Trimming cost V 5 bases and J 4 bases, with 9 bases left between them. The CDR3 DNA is TGTGCCAGCAGCAGGGTAATTAATCAGCCCCAGCATTTT. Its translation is CASSRVINQPQHF.

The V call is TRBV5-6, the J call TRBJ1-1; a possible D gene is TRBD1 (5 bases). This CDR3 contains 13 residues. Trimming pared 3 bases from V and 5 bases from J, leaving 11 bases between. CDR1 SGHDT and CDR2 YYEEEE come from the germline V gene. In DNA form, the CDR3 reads TGTGCCAGCAGCTCCCGCAGGGAAACTGAAGCTTTCTTT. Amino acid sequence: CASSSRRETEAFF.

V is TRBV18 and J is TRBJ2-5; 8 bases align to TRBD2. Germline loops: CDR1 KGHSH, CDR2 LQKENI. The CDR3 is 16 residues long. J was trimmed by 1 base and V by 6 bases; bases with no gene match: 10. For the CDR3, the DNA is TGTGCCAGCTCCTTGGGTAGCGGGACTCGCCAAGAGACCCAGTACTTC. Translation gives CASSLGSGTRQETQYF.

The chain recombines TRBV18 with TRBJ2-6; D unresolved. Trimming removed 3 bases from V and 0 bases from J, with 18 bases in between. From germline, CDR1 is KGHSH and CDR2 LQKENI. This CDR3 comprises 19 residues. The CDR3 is CASSPSAMWGGSGANVLTF. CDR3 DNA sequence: TGTGCCAGCTCACCGTCCGCGATGTGGGGTGGCTCTGGGGCCAACGTCCTGACTTTC. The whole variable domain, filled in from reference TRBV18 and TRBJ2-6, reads NAGVMQNPRHLVRRRGQEARLRCSPMKGHSHVYWYRQLPEEGLKFMVYLQKENIIDESGMPKERFSAEFPKEGPSILRIQQVVRGDSAAYFCASSPSAMWGGSGANVLTFGAGSRLTVL.

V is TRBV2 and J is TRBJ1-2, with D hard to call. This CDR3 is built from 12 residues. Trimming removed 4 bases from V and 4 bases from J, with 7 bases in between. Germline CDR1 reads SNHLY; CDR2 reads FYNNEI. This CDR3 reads CASSALVYGYTF. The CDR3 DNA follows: TGTGCCAGCAGTGCGCTCGTCTATGGCTACACCTTC.

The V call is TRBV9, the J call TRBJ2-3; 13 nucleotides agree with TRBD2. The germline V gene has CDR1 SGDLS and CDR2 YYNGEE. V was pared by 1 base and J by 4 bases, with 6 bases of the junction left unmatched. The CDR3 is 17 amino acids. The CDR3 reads CASSVSTSGGEADTQYF. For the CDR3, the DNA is TGTGCCAGCAGCGTAAGCACTAGCGGGGGGGAAGCAGATACGCAGTATTTT. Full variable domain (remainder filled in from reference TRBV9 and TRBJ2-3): DSGVTQTPKHLITATGQRVTLRCSPRSGDLSVYWYQQSLDQGLQFLIQYYNGEERAKGNILERFSAQQFPDLHSELNLSSLELGDSALYFCASSVSTSGGEADTQYFGPGTRLTVL.

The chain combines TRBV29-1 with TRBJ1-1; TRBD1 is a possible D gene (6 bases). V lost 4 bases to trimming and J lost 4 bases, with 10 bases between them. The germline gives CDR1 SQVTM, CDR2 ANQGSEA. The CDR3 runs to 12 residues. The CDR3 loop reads CSVAEGGTEAFF. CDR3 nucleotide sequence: TGCAGCGTTGCGGAGGGGGGCACTGAAGCTTTCTTT.

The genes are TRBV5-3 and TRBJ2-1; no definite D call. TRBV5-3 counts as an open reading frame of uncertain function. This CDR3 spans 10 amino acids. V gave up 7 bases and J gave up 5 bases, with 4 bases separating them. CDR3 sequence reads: CARRHNEQFF. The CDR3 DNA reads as TGTGCCAGACGACACAATGAGCAGTTCTTC.

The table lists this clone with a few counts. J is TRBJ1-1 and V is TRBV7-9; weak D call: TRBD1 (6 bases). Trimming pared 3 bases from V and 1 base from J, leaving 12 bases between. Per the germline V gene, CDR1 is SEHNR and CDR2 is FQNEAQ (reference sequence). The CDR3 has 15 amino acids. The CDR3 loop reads CASSFRGWENTEAFF. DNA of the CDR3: TGTGCCAGCAGCTTCAGGGGTTGGGAGAACACTGAAGCTTTCTTT.

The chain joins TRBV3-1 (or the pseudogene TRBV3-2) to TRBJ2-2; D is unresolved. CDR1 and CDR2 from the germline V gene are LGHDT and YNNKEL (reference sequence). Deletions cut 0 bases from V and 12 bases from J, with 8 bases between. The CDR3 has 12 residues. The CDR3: CASSQDAVKLFF. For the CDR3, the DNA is TGTGCCAGCAGCCAAGATGCTGTGAAGCTGTTTTTT.

CDR3: CASSRQAWLNYGYTF. The CDR3 DNA sequence: TGTGCCAGCAGCCGCCAGGCCTGGTTAAACTATGGCTACACCTTC. V is TRBV3-1 (or the pseudogene TRBV3-2) and J is TRBJ1-2; D unresolved. Deletions cut 4 bases from V and 2 bases from J, with 14 bases between. Germline V gives CDR1 LGHDT, CDR2 YNNKEL (reference sequence). The CDR3 is 15 residues long.